This T cell receptor beta chain derives from a study of blood T cell repertoires in COVID-19 (dated by TCRdb to about 2020). For context, the study as a whole: Samples from collaborators originated in the United States, Italy and Spain and spanned both the acute and convalescent phases of COVID-19. The material from the prospective study consisted of cDNA or gDNA derived from T cells, B-cell-depleted T cells, or PBMCs. The repertoires were released in a freely available public database meant as a resource for research on the immune response to SARS-CoV-2. Where available, HLA class I and class II types were obtained from metadata supplied by the sample provider rather than from assay-based typing. The sample metadata nearly always contained a de-identified subject ID, COVID-19 status, age in years and sex. The samples were drawn from two sources: the first 160 participants of the ongoing ImmuneRACE study, and 1,254 subjects contributed by 6 global collaborators. Deeply sampled blood TCRbeta repertoires from subjects exposed to, actively infected with, or recovered from COVID-19 were included in the dataset.

Summary of the overall study and its limitations: The amount of clinical and demographic metadata varied by source and participant and was provided uncurated.

Enrolling through a virtual design, the prospective study's participants ranged in age from about 18 to 89 years and lived across approximately 25 United States geographic areas. In the prospective study, cohorts were assigned on the basis of participant-reported clinical history obtained from a screening survey and a study questionnaire. In the prospective study, mobile phlebotomists collected whole blood, serum and a nasopharyngeal or oropharyngeal swab from each participant. Additional blood draws and questionnaires over a 2-month period could optionally be provided by prospective study participants. Prospective study blood samples were shipped either frozen or at room temperature before DNA extraction. TCRbeta CDR3 regions were amplified from genomic DNA by means of the immunoSEQ Assay, a bias-controlled multiplex PCR. The authors' pipeline ran thus. The number of nucleated cells in each sample was estimated by amplification of reference gene primers within the assay. To quantify the absolute abundance of each unique TCRbeta CDR3 rearrangement, sequence reads were collapsed and filtered. For each sample, productive Simpson clonality was calculated by taking the square root of Simpson's diversity index across productive rearrangements. Sourced from immuneACCESS, this table was stored by TCRdb with only in-frame sequences that have V and J called. A share of the clones is absent; for the studies checked, an unresolved V gene accounts for under half, and the remainder has no known explanation. The V and J calls and clone size are taken from that table; D and trimming were inferred from the DNA. Within this sample are hundreds of thousands of clones, with roughly 86% of them counted one time only. Almost 4% of the sample rests with the top ten.

On this clone itself: This clone's antigen is unknown. No much larger clone exists at a distance of one base, and base qualities are not known.

Between the V and J ends, shortened by 1 base and 7 bases respectively, the junction contains 20 bases. Including cysteine and phenylalanine, the CDR3 has 17 amino acids. The CDR3 DNA has 51 bases and is translated from base 1. The CDR1 and CDR2 encoded by the germline V gene are LGHNA and YNFKEQ. What was sequenced was PBMCs or T cells enriched from blood (not recorded which). The origin of this receptor is a woman aged 30 to 39 with acute COVID-19. The receptor chain draws on TRBV4-2 and TRBJ1-5; TRBD1 could be the D gene, as 6 bases match. This receptor carries the CDR3 CASSQGISAQGLQPQHF. The base sequence is TGTGCCAGCAGCCAAGGAATAAGCGCACAGGGCTTACAGCCCCAGCATTTT.